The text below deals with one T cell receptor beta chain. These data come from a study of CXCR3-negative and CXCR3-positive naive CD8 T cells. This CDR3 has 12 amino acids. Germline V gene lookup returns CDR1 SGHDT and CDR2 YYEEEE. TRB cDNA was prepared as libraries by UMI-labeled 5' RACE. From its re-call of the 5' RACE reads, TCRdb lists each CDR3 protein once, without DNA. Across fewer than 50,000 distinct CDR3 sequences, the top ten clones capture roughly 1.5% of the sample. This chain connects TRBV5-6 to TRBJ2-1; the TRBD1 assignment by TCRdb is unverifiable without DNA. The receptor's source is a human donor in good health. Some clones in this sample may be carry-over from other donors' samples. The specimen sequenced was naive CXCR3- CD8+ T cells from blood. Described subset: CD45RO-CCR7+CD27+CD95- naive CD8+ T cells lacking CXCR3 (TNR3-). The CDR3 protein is CASSEGQGPQFF.